These T cell receptor beta chains were read from a single sample in a study of blood T cell repertoires in COVID-19. The method was immunoSEQ multiplex PCR; TCRdb's version includes in-frame clones alone and lacks a portion of them. The sample carries roughly 670,000 clones, 85% to 90% recorded once. Sequencing was done on a sample of peripheral blood. These receptors were obtained from a woman aged 18-29 years with acute or convalescent COVID-19. Both conserved end residues are part of each CDR3. D genes are given only for firm matches. The listing skips clone size in some rows; elsewhere it reads once, few, many or a size class.

abundance	v_gene	d_gene	j_gene	CDR3nt	CDR3aa
.	TRBV4-1	.	TRBJ1-5	TGCGCCAGCAGCCAAGAAGGGAGTCAGCCCCAGCATTTT	CASSQEGSQPQHF
.	TRBV5-8	TRBD1	TRBJ1-2	TGTGCCAGCAGCTTGTACAGGGGGGCCCCCTATGGCTACACCTTC	CASSLYRGAPYGYTF
.	TRBV2	TRBD1	TRBJ2-7	TGTGCCAGCAGCCCGGACAGGGGCACCTACGAGCAGTACTTC	CASSPDRGTYEQYF
.	TRBV18	TRBD1	TRBJ1-4	TGTGCCAGCTCACGCGGACAGGGTAATGAAAAACTGTTTTTT	CASSRGQGNEKLFF
.	TRBV5-1	TRBD1	TRBJ1-6	TGCGCCAGCAGTCGACAGGGGGCTAGCTCCTATAATTCACCCCTCCACTTT	CASSRQGASSYNSPLHF
.	TRBV9	.	TRBJ2-7	TGTGCCAGCAGCGTAGGTAGCTTAAGCTCCTACGAGCAGTACTTC	CASSVGSLSSYEQYF
.	TRBV24-1	.	TRBJ2-1	TGTGCCACCGAGGGAAGCTCCTACAATGAGCAGTTCTTC	CATEGSSYNEQFF
once	TRBV28	.	TRBJ1-2	TGTGCCAGCAGCCTACTCTACGGTTACGGCTACACCTTC	CASSLLYGYGYTF
.	TRBV24-1	.	TRBJ1-2	TGTGCCACCAGCCCGGCGACTGGGGGCTACACCTTC	CATSPATGGYTF
.	TRBV19	.	TRBJ1-3	TGTGCCAGTAGTCTCATGTCTACGTCCTCTGGAAACACCATATATTTT	CASSLMSTSSGNTIYF
.	TRBV19	.	TRBJ2-6	TGTGCCAGTAGTATACTTCAGGGGTCCGGGGCCAACGTCCTGACTTTC	CASSILQGSGANVLTF
.	TRBV6-5	.	TRBJ1-1	TGTGCCAGCATCCCCGGGACAAGGAACACTGAAGCTTTCTTT	CASIPGTRNTEAFF
.	TRBV5-6	TRBD1	TRBJ1-2	TGTGCCAGCAGGGAGGGGGCGGGAGGCTACACCTTC	CASREGAGGYTF
.	TRBV12-3/TRBV12-4	.	TRBJ2-7	TGTGCCAGCAGTTTCAACGAGCAGTACTTC	CASSFNEQYF
.	TRBV5-6	TRBD1	TRBJ1-1	TGTGCCAGCAGCCCGACAGGGATGGGTGAAGCTTTCTTT	CASSPTGMGEAFF
.	TRBV19	TRBD1	TRBJ1-2	TGTGCCAGTAGTATCCAGGGGGCTAACTATGGCTACACCTTC	CASSIQGANYGYTF
.	TRBV15	TRBD2	TRBJ2-1	TGTGCCACCAGCATTCTAGCGGGGGCTGGGAATGAGCAGTTCTTC	CATSILAGAGNEQFF
.	TRBV13	TRBD2	TRBJ2-3	TGTGCCAGCAGCTCCAGACTAGCAGGGGATACGCAGTATTTT	CASSSRLAGDTQYF
.	TRBV7-3	.	TRBJ1-1	TGTGCCAGCAGCTTAATAGGAGGGAACACTGAAGCTTTCTTT	CASSLIGGNTEAFF
.	TRBV27	TRBD2	TRBJ2-2	TGTGCCAGCAGTCCAACCGGGACTAGCGGCACCGGGGAGCTGTTTTTT	CASSPTGTSGTGELFF
.	TRBV3-1/TRBV3-2	TRBD1	TRBJ1-1	TGTGCCAGCAGCCAAGATCCGACAGGGATATGGGCTTTCTTT	CASSQDPTGIWAFF
.	TRBV29-1	TRBD1	TRBJ1-1	TGCAGCGTTGTGGGGACAGGGGTTACGAACACTGAAGCTTTCTTT	CSVVGTGVTNTEAFF
.	TRBV11-3	.	TRBJ1-1	TGTGCCAGCAGCTTACTCGGAGGCACTGAAGCTTTCTTT	CASSLLGGTEAFF
.	TRBV18	.	TRBJ1-3	TGTGCCAGCTCACCGGGGGGGAACACCATATATTTT	CASSPGGNTIYF
once	TRBV6-5	TRBD1	TRBJ1-2	TGTGCCAGCAGTTACGGGGGAACAGGGGACTATGGCTACACCTTC	CASSYGGTGDYGYTF
.	TRBV5-8	TRBD1	TRBJ1-5	TGTGCCAGCAGCTTGTGGACAGGGGGCAATCAGCCCCAGCATTTT	CASSLWTGGNQPQHF
.	TRBV6-5	TRBD1	TRBJ2-2	TGTGCCAGCAGGGACAGGGGGACCGGGGAGCTGTTTTTT	CASRDRGTGELFF
once	TRBV24-1	TRBD1	TRBJ2-2	TGTGCCACCAGTGATTCGGGACAGGCGAACACCGGGGAGCTGTTTTTT	CATSDSGQANTGELFF
.	TRBV30	.	TRBJ1-4	TGTGCCTGGACCCCTAGGTGGGCAACTAATGAAAAACTGTTTTTT	CAWTPRWATNEKLFF
.	TRBV30	.	TRBJ1-3	TGTGCCTGGAGTGTAATCCGAGGTCCAACCGCCCGAAACACCATATATTTT	CAWSVIRGPTARNTIYF
.	TRBV7-9	.	TRBJ1-5	TGTGCCAGCAGCTTAGCTAGAGGTCAGCCCCAGCATTTT	CASSLARGQPQHF
.	TRBV11-2	TRBD1	TRBJ1-4	TGTGCCAGCAGGAAGGACAGGGGCGGTGAAAAACTGTTTTTT	CASRKDRGGEKLFF
.	TRBV29-1	.	TRBJ2-7	TGCAGCGTGCTCCCCCCGAGCTCCTACGAGCAGTACTTC	CSVLPPSSYEQYF
.	TRBV4-1	TRBD1	TRBJ1-1	TGCGCCAGCAGCCGCCGAGTCCGGGACAGGGAGTTAAGTTGGGCAGCTTTCTTT	CASSRRVRDRELSWAAFF
.	TRBV7-2	TRBD2	TRBJ2-1	TGTGCCAGCAGCCCTAGCGGGGGGGCCGTCAATGAGCAGTTCTTC	CASSPSGGAVNEQFF
.	TRBV7-2	TRBD2	TRBJ2-3	TGTGCCAGCACCCTGGGAGGGGGCACAGATACGCAGTATTTT	CASTLGGGTDTQYF
.	TRBV7-2	.	TRBJ1-3	TGTGCCAGCAGCCAAAACCCCGGGACCGCGGGGCACACCATATATTTT	CASSQNPGTAGHTIYF
.	TRBV12-5	TRBD1	TRBJ1-5	TGTGCTAGTGGTTTAGGACAGGGCGATGATCAGCCCCAGCATTTT	CASGLGQGDDQPQHF
.	TRBV5-5	.	TRBJ1-1	TGTGCCAGCAGCTTGCGTATGGGGGGAGACACTGAAGCTTTCTTT	CASSLRMGGDTEAFF
.	TRBV9	TRBD1	TRBJ1-2	TGTGCCAGCAGCATTCAGGGGGCGCTCGGCTATGGCTACACCTTC	CASSIQGALGYGYTF
.	TRBV5-4	.	TRBJ2-2	TGTGCCAGCAGCTTATATTACGGACAGAACACCGGGGAGCTGTTTTTT	CASSLYYGQNTGELFF
.	TRBV7-3	.	TRBJ2-1	TGTGCCAGCAACTTGGGGAGGAGCGACAATGAGCAGTTCTTC	CASNLGRSDNEQFF
.	TRBV3-1/TRBV3-2	.	TRBJ2-7	TGTGCCAGCAGCCAAGAACCAGGTTCCTACGAGCAGTACTTC	CASSQEPGSYEQYF
.	TRBV5-1	.	TRBJ2-5	TGCGCCAGCAGCTCTTGGACTGAGCAAGAGACCCAGTACTTC	CASSSWTEQETQYF